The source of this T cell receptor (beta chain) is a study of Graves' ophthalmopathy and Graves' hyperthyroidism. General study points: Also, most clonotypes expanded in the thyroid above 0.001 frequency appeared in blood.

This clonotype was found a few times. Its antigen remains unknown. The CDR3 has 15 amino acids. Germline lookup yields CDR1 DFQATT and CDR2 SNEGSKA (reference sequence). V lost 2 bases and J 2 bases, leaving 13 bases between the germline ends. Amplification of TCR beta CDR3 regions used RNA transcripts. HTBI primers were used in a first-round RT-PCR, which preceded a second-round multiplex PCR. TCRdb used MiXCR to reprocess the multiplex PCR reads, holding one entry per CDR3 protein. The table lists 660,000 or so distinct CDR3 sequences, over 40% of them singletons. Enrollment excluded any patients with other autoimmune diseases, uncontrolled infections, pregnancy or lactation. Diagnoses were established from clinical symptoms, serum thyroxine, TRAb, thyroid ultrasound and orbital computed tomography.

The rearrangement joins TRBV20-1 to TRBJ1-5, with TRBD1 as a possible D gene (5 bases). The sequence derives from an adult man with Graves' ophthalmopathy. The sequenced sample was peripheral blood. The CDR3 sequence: CSARLRGAGNQPQHF. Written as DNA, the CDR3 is TGCAGTGCTAGATTGAGAGGGGCGGGCAATCAGCCCCAGCATTTT.